The present T cell receptor beta chain was sequenced within a study of T-cell reconstitution after alpha-beta-depleted transplantation in children. This clonotype was counted a few times. Trimming left V 3 bases short and J 5 bases short, with 22 bases between. Germline lookup yields CDR1 KGHSH and CDR2 LQKENI. The CDR3 length is 17 residues. The authors prepared the TCRbeta library with unique molecular identifiers. TCRdb fed the PCR reads into MiXCR, producing one record per CDR3 protein. The sample shows 250,000 to 350,000 distinct CDR3 sequences, approximately 9.6% of them seen only once. Sample: PBMCs from the stem cell graft donor, taken from the stem cell graft. The V and J genes are TRBV18 and TRBJ1-2, with a weak D call TRBD1 (5 bases). The clonotype comes from a human donor who donated a stem cell graft to a child with SCID. The CDR3 spells CASSPLSGGDSTYGYTF. DNA for the CDR3: TGTGCCAGCTCACCCCTCTCCGGGGGGGATAGTACATATGGCTACACCTTC.